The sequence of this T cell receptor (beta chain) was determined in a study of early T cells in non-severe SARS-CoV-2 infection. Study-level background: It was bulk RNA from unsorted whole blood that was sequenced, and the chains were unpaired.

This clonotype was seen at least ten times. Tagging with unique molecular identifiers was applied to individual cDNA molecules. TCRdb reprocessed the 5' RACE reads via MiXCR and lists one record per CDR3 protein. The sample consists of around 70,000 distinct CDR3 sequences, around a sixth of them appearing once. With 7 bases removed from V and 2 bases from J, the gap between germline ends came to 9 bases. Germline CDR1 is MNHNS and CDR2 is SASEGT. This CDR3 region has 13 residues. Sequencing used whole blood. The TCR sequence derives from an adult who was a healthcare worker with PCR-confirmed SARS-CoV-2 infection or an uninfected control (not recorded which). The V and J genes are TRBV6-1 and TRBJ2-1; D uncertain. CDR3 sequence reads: CASIGSTYNEQFF. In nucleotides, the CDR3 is TGTGCCAGCATTGGGTCAACCTACAATGAGCAGTTCTTC.